The clone carrying this TCR beta chain has only one observation. The data were produced by immunoSEQ multiplex PCR, yet TCRdb's version contains in-frame clones alone and is incomplete. Among tens of thousands of clones listed, approximately 94% were seen once. This specimen comes from a study of T cell changes during pregnancy in multiple sclerosis. Germline lookup yields CDR1 SGHTA and CDR2 FQGNSA. The CDR3 extends over 15 amino acids. V lost 5 bases and J lost 12; bases outside the gene matches: 13. The sample in question was CD4+ T cells from peripheral blood mononuclear cells, obtained in the third trimester of pregnancy. This clonotype was sampled from a female donor with multiple sclerosis, enrolled in a pregnancy study. The chain has TRBV7-2 and TRBJ2-1; 10 positions agree with TRBD2. The DNA for the CDR3 is TGTGCCAGCAGCCACCCGGGACTAGCGCCACTCGGGCAGTTCTTC. This codes for CASSHPGLAPLGQFF. Variable domain in full (rest from reference TRBV7-2 and TRBJ2-1): GAGVSQSPSNKVTEKGKDVELRCDPISGHTALYWYRQSLGQGLEFLIYFQGNSAPDKSGLPSDRFSAERTGGSVSTLTIQRTQQEDSAVYLCASSHPGLAPLGQFFGPGTRLTVL.